Listed here is a single T cell receptor (beta chain). The PCR template was genomic DNA. Amplification of the beta chain CDR3 used 30 forward and 13 reverse multiplex primers. Using its own MiXCR run on the multiplex PCR reads, TCRdb lists one record per CDR3 protein. Of fewer than 300,000 distinct CDR3 sequences in the sample, 45% to 60% were seen once. This CDR3 has 13 amino acids. V was shortened by 6 bases and J by 7 bases, with 13 bases between the two germline ends. The sample is drawn from a study of type 1 and type 2 diabetes patients. The TCR originated in a man younger than 35 with type 2 diabetes. The genes are TRBV12-3 or TRBV12-4 and TRBJ2-1; D is unresolved. The material sequenced was peripheral blood mononuclear cells (PBMCs). The CDR3 loop is CASSPQLNNEQFF. The CDR3 DNA reads as TGTGCCAGCAGCCCACAATTAAATAATGAGCAGTTCTTC.